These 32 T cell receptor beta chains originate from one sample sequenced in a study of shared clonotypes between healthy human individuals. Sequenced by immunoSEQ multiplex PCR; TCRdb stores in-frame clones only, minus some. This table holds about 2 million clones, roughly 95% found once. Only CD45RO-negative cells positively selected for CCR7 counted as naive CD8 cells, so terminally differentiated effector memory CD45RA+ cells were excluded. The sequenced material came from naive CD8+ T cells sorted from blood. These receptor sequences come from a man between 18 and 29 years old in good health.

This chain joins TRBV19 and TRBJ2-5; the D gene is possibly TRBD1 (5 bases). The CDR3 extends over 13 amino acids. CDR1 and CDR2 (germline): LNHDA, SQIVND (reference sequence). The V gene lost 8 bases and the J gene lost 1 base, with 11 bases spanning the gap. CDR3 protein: CASRTGSQETQYF. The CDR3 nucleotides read TGTGCCAGTCGAACAGGCTCCCAAGAGACCCAGTACTTC.

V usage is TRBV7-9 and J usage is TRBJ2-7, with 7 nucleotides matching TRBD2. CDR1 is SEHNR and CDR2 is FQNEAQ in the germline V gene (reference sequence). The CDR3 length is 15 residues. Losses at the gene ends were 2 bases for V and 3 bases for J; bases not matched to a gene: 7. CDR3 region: CASSLILADHYEQYF. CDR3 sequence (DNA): TGTGCCAGCAGCTTAATCCTAGCGGACCACTACGAGCAGTACTTC.

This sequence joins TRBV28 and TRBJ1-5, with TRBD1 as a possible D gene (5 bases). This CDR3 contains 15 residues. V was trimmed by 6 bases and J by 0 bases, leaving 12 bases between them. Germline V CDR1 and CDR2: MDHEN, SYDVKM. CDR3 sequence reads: CASRTGTDSNQPQHF. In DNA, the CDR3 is TGTGCCAGCAGGACCGGGACGGATAGCAATCAGCCCCAGCATTTT.

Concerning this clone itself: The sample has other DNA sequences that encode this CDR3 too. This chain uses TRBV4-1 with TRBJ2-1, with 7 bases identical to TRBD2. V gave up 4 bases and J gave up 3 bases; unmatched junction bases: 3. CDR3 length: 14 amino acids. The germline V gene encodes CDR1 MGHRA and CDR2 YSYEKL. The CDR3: CASSLTSSYNEQFF. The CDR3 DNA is TGCGCCAGCAGCCTGACTAGCAGCTACAATGAGCAGTTCTTC.

CDR3 coding DNA: TGTGCCAGCAGCGCCGGAGGGGGGCACGGGCAGCCCCAGCATTTT. This translates into CASSAGGGHGQPQHF. The chain links TRBV9 to TRBJ1-5; possibly TRBD1 for D (6 bases). CDR3 length: 15 residues. Trimming pared 3 bases from V and 7 bases from J, leaving 17 bases between. The V gene's germline CDR1 is SGDLS and CDR2 YYNGEE.

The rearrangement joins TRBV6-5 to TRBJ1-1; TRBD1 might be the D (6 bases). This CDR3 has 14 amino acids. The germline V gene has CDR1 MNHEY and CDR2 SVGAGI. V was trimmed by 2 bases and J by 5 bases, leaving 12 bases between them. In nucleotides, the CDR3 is TGTGCCAGCAGTTACCGAAGGGGGGGTACTGAAGCTTTCTTT. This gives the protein CASSYRRGGTEAFF.

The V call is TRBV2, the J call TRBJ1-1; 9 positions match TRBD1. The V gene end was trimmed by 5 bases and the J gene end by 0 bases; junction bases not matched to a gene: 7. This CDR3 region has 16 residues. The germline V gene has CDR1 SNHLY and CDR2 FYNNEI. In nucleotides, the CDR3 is TGTGCCAGCAGTACCACCGGGACAGGGATGAACACTGAAGCTTTCTTT. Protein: CASSTTGTGMNTEAFF.

The CDR3 coding sequence is TGTGCCAGCAGCTTAACCCCCCTCAACTCTGGAAACACCATATATTTT. It encodes CASSLTPLNSGNTIYF. This chain uses TRBV11-2 with TRBJ1-3, with D unclear. Per germline, CDR1 SGHAT and CDR2 FQNNGV. CDR3 size: 16 residues. Between the trimmed V and J ends, which lost 2 bases and 0 bases, there was a span of 11 bases.

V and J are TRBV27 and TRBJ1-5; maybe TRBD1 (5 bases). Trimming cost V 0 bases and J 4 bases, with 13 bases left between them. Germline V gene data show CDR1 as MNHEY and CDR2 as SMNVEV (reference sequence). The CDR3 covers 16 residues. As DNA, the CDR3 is TGTGCCAGCAGTTTATCTTGGGGGACTGCAAATCAGCCCCAGCATTTT. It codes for CASSLSWGTANQPQHF.

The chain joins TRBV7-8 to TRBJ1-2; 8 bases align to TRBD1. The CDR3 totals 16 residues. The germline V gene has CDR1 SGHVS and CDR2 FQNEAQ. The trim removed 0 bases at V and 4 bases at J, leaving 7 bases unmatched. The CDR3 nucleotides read TGTGCCAGCAGCTTAGCGGGGACAGGAGGGGTCTATGGCTACACCTTC. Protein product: CASSLAGTGGVYGYTF.

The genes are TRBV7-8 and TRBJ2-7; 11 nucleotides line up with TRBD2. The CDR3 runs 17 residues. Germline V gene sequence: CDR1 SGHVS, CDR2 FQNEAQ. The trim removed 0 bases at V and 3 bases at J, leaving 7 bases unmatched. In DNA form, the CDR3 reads TGTGCCAGCAGCTTAGCTCTAGCGGGAGGCCCTCACTACGAGCAGTACTTC. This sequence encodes CASSLALAGGPHYEQYF.

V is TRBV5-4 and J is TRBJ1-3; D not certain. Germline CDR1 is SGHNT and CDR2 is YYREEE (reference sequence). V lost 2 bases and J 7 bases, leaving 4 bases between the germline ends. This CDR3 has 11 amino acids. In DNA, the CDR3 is TGTGCCAGCAGCTTTGGTAACACCATATATTTT. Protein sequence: CASSFGNTIYF.

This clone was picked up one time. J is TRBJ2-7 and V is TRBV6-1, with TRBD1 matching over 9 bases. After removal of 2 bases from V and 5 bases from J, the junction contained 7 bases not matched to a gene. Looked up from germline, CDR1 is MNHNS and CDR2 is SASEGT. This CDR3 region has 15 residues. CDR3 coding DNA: TGTGCCAGCAGTGAACTTGGGACAGGGCTGAACGAGCAGTACTTC. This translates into CASSELGTGLNEQYF.

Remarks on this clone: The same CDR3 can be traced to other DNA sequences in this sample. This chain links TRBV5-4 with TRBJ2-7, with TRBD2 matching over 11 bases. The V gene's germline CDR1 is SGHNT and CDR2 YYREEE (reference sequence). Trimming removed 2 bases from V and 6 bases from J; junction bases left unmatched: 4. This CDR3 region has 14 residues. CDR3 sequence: CASSFSGRASEQYF. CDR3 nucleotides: TGTGCCAGCAGCTTTAGCGGGAGGGCGTCCGAGCAGTACTTC.

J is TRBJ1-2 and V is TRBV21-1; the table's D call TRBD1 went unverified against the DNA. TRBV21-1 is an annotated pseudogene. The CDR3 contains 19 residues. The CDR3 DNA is TGTGCCAGCAGCAAAGAGGGAAGACAGGGGGCCCCAGCTAACTATGGCTACACCTTC. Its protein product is CASSKEGRQGAPANYGYTF.

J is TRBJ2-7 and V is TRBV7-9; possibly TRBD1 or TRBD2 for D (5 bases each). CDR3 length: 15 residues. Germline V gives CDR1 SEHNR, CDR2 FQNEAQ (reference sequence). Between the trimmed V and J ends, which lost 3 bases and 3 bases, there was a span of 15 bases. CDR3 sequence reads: CASSFPGTENYEQYF. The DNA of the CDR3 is TGTGCCAGCAGCTTTCCCGGGACCGAAAACTACGAGCAGTACTTC.

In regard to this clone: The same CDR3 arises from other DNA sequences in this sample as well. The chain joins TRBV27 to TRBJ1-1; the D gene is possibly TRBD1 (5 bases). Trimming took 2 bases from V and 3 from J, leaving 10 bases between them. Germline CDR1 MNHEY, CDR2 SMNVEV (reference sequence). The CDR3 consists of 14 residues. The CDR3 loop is CASSLVSGDTEAFF. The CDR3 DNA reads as TGTGCCAGCAGTTTAGTTTCGGGGGACACTGAAGCTTTCTTT.

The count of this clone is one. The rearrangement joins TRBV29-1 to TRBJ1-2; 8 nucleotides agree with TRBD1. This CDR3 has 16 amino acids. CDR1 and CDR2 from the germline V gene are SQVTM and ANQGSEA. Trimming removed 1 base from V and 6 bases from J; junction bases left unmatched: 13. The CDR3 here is CSVEVPDRVLSDGYTF. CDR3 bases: TGCAGCGTTGAAGTACCGGACAGGGTACTATCGGATGGCTACACCTTC.

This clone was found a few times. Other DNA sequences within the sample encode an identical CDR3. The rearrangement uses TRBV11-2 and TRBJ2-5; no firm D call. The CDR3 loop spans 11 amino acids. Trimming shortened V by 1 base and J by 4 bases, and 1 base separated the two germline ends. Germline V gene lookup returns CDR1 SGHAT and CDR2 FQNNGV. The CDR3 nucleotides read TGTGCCAGCAGCTTAGTAGAGACCCAGTACTTC. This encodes CASSLVETQYF.

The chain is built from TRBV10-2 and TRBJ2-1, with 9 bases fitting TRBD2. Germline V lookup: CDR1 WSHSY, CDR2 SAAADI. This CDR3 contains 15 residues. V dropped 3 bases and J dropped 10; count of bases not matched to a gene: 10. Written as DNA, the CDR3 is TGCGCCAGCAGTGATGGGGGACTAGCCCCCTTCGAGCAGTTCTTC. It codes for CASSDGGLAPFEQFF.

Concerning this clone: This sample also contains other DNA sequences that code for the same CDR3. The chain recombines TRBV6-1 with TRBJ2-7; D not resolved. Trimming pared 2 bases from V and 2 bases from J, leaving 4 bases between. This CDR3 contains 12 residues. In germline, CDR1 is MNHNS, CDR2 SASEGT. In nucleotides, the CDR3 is TGTGCCAGCAGTGAAACAGCCTACGAGCAGTACTTC. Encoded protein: CASSETAYEQYF.

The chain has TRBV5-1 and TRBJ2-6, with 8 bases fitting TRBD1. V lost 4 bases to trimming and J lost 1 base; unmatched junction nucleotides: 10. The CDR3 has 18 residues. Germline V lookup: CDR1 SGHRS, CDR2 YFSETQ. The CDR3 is CASSTGQGKYSGANVLTF. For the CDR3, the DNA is TGCGCCAGCAGCACCGGACAGGGTAAGTATTCTGGGGCCAACGTCCTGACTTTC.

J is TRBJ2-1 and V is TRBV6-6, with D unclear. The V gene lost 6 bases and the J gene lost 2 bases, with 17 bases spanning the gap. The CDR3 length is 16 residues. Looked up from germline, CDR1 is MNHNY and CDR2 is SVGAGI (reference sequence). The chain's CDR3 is CASSSAHQMAYNEQFF. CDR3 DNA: TGTGCCAGCAGCTCGGCCCACCAAATGGCCTACAATGAGCAGTTCTTC.

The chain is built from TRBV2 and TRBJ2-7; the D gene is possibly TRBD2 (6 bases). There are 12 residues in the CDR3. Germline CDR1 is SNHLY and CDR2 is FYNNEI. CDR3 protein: CAGGHVTYEQYF. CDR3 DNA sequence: TGTGCAGGAGGGCACGTTACCTACGAGCAGTACTTC.

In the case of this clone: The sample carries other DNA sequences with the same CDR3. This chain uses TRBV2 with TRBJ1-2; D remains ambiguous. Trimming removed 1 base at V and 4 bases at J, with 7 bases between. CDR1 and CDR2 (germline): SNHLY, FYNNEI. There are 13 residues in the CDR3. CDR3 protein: CASSEGQLYGYTF. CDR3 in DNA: TGTGCCAGCAGTGAAGGGCAGCTCTATGGCTACACCTTC.

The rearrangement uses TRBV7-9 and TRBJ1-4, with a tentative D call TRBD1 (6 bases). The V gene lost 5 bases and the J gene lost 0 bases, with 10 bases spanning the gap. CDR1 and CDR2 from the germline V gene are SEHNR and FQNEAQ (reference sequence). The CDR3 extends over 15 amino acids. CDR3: CASSPTGPTNEKLFF. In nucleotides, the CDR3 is TGTGCCAGCAGCCCAACAGGGCCAACTAATGAAAAACTGTTTTTT.

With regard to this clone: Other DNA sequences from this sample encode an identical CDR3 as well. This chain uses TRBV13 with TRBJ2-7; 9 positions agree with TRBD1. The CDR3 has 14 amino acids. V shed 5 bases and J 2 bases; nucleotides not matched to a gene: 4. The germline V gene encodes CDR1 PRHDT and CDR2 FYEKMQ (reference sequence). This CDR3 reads CASSPRTGAYEQYF. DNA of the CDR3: TGTGCCAGCAGCCCCCGGACAGGGGCCTACGAGCAGTACTTC. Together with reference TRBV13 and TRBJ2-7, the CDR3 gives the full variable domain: AAGVIQSPRHLIKEKRETATLKCYPIPRHDTVYWYQQGPGQDPQFLISFYEKMQSDKGSIPDRFSAQQFSDYHSELNMSSLELGDSALYFCASSPRTGAYEQYFGPGTRLTVT.

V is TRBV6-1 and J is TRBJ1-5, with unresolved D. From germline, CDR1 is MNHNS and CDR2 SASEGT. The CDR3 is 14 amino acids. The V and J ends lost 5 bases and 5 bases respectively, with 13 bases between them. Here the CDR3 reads CASSIVGIDQPQHF. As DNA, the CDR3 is TGTGCCAGCAGTATAGTGGGAATTGATCAGCCCCAGCATTTT.

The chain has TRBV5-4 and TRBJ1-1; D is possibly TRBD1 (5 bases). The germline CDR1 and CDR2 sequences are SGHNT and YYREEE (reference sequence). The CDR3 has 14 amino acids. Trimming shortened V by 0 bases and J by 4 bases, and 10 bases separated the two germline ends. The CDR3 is CASSLDLGGTEAFF. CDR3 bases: TGTGCCAGCAGCTTGGATCTCGGGGGCACTGAAGCTTTCTTT.

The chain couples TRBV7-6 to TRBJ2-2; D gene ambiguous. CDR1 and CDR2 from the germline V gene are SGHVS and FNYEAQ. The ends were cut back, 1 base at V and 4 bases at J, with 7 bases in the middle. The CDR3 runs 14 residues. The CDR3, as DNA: TGTGCCAGCAGCTTAGGGGTCGCCACCGGGGAGCTGTTTTTT. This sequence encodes CASSLGVATGELFF. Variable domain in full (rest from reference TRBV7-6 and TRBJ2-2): GAGVSQSPRYKVTKRGQDVALRCDPISGHVSLYWYRQALGQGPEFLTYFNYEAQQDKSGLPNDRFSAERPEGSISTLTIQRTEQRDSAMYRCASSLGVATGELFFGEGSRLTVL.

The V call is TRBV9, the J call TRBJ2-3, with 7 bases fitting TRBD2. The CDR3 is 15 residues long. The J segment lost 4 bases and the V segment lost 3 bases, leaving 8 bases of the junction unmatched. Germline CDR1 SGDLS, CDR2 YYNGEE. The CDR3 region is CASSAVRLAPDTQYF. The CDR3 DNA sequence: TGTGCCAGCAGCGCCGTTCGACTAGCTCCAGATACGCAGTATTTT.

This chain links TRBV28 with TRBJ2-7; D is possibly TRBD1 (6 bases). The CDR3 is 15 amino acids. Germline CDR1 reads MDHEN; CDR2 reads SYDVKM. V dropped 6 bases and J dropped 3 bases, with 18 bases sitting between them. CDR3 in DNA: TGTGCCAGCAGCCCCTCGAGGACAGCCCGCTACGAGCAGTACTTC. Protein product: CASSPSRTARYEQYF. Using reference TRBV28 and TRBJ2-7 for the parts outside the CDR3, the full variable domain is DVKVTQSSRYLVKRTGEKVFLECVQDMDHENMFWYRQDPGLGLRLIYFSYDVKMKEKGDIPEGYSVSREKKERFSLILESASTNQTSMYLCASSPSRTARYEQYFGPGTRLTVT.